The sequence of this T cell receptor (beta chain) was determined in a study of T-cell reconstitution after alpha-beta-depleted transplantation in children. CDR3 length: 16 amino acids. In germline, CDR1 is SEHNR, CDR2 FQNEAQ (reference sequence). V was cut by 3 bases and J by 2 bases, with 11 bases left in between. Study-wide results and limits: As was reported, about two months after transplant, alpha-beta T cells came from several hundred expanded graft clones. Diversity and T-cell counts at one year after transplant derived mostly from new T cells. It was surviving recipient T cells and thymic progenitors that gave some patients high TCRbeta diversity at day 60.

This clonotype was detected many times. The antigen is not known. This sample's TCRbeta library carried unique molecular identifier barcodes. MiXCR, applied by TCRdb to the PCR reads, yields one record per CDR3 protein. The sample records about 200,000 distinct CDR3 sequences, 5.5% to 7% being singletons. This TCR derives from a girl less than two years old with combined immunodeficiency, due to receive a stem cell transplant. J is TRBJ2-6 and V is TRBV7-9; TRBD2 is a possible D gene (5 bases). The source material was PBMCs, sampled before TCRalphabeta/CD19-depleted stem cell transplant. CDR3 sequence reads: CASSFEGGTGANVLTF. CDR3 nucleotides: TGTGCCAGCAGCTTCGAGGGCGGCACTGGGGCCAACGTCCTGACTTTC.